The TCR beta chain under discussion was sequenced for a study of cytomegalovirus exposure and HLA in healthy donors. Though probably carrying unrecorded immune exposures, donors were nominally healthy at sampling. The primer mix had 60 Vbeta and 13 Jbeta primers. Only in-frame clones appear in the TCRdb table, and some are missing; sequencing was by immunoSEQ multiplex PCR. The profile shows around 85,000 clones, over 65% of them singletons. The CDR3 runs to 15 residues. The germline V gene has CDR1 SGHRS and CDR2 YFSETQ. Trimming cost V 5 bases and J 3 bases; bases outside gene matches: 5. V gene TRBV5-1 combines with J gene TRBJ1-4, with 9 bases aligning to TRBD1. The sequence was obtained from a man younger than 45 in good health and CMV-seropositive. The specimen was PBMCs. CDR3 loop: CASSHDRGANEKLFF. In DNA form, the CDR3 reads TGCGCCAGCAGTCACGACAGGGGGGCTAATGAAAAACTGTTTTTT. The variable domain in full, completed from reference TRBV5-1 and TRBJ1-4, reads KAGVTQTPRYLIKTRGQQVTLSCSPISGHRSVSWYQQTPGQGLQFLFEYFSETQRNKGNFPGRFSGRQFSNSRSEMNVSTLELGDSALYLCASSHDRGANEKLFFGSGTQLSVL.